This T cell receptor beta chain was captured by sequencing in a study of CD8+ T cells in alopecia areata. Alopecia areata patients provided lesional scalp punch biopsies and peripheral blood. cDNA reverse transcribed from extracted RNA served as the sequencing template. Generated by immunoSEQ multiplex PCR, the TCRdb table keeps only in-frame clones and is missing some. The table includes about 130,000 clones, around 60% detected once. CDR1 and CDR2 from the germline V gene are SGHTA and FQGNSA. V lost 0 bases to trimming and J lost 3 bases, with 6 bases between them. The CDR3 extends over 13 amino acids.

This TCR was sampled from a human donor with alopecia areata. The material was CD4+ T cells sorted from blood, obtained at week 0. The V gene is TRBV7-2, the J gene TRBJ2-7; D is ambiguous. CDR3 DNA: TGTGCCAGCAGCTTAGCCCAATTCTACGAGCAGTACTTC. The encoded protein is CASSLAQFYEQYF.